This T cell receptor (beta chain) was identified during a study of identical twins. cDNA molecules carried unique molecular identifiers, and template switching added a universal primer site. TCRdb re-derived calls from the 5' RACE reads in MiXCR, one entry per CDR3 protein. Among 690,000 or so distinct CDR3 sequences listed, approximately 9% were seen once. The CDR3 runs 14 residues. V lost 10 bases to trimming and J lost 3 bases; unmatched junction nucleotides: 8. Germline V lookup: CDR1 ENHRY, CDR2 SYGVKD. Healthy Caucasian donors formed the entire cohort. Another study also made use of these data, one on yellow fever vaccine responses in identical twins.

The sample taken for sequencing was PBMCs. The clonotype comes from a woman aged 18-35 years in good health. V usage is TRBV10-3 and J usage is TRBJ1-5; 8 bases agree with TRBD1. Here the CDR3 reads CATSRGQDNQPQHF. DNA for the CDR3: TGTGCCACCAGCAGGGGGCAGGACAATCAGCCCCAGCATTTT.